What follows are 15 T cell receptor beta chains derived from one specimen sequenced in a study of blood T cell repertoires in COVID-19. The protocol was immunoSEQ multiplex PCR, while the TCRdb copy is restricted to in-frame clones and leaves out a portion. Of 65,000 to 70,000 clones in the sample, 80% to 90% are singletons; the top ten hold 9.2%. Source material: peripheral blood. The source is a human donor in a cohort sampled during active COVID-19.

DNA for the CDR3: TGTGCCAGCAGCTTAGAAATCGAGGCAGACTACGAGCAGTACTTC. Translating gives CASSLEIEADYEQYF. The chain has TRBV7-2 and TRBJ2-7, with D uncertain. Germline lookup yields CDR1 SGHTA and CDR2 FQGNSA. This CDR3 comprises 15 residues. The V end was cut by 1 base, the J end by 3 bases, with 13 bases between. Full variable domain (outside the CDR3, taken from reference TRBV7-2 and TRBJ2-7): GAGVSQSPSNKVTEKGKDVELRCDPISGHTALYWYRQSLGQGLEFLIYFQGNSAPDKSGLPSDRFSAERTGGSVSTLTIQRTQQEDSAVYLCASSLEIEADYEQYFGPGTRLTVT.

The chain links TRBV5-1 to TRBJ1-4; D is uncertain. CDR1 is SGHRS, CDR2 YFSETQ, per germline. CDR3 length: 16 residues. The V end lost 0 bases, the J end lost 6 bases, and 15 bases lay between the germline ends. CDR3 nucleotide sequence: TGCGCCAGCAGCTTGGGGTTGTCTATGCGGGATGAAAAACTGTTTTTT. Translating it yields CASSLGLSMRDEKLFF. Combining the CDR3 with reference TRBV5-1 and TRBJ1-4 gives the whole variable domain KAGVTQTPRYLIKTRGQQVTLSCSPISGHRSVSWYQQTPGQGLQFLFEYFSETQRNKGNFPGRFSGRQFSNSRSEMNVSTLELGDSALYLCASSLGLSMRDEKLFFGSGTQLSVL.

The chain employs TRBV5-1 and TRBJ1-1; possible D gene TRBD1, 6 bases. Germline CDR1 SGHRS, CDR2 YFSETQ. This CDR3 spans 16 amino acids. V lost 4 bases, J lost 3 bases, and 19 bases lay in between. CDR3: CASSPMRGGLDTEAFF. Here the CDR3 DNA reads TGCGCCAGCAGCCCCATGAGGGGGGGGTTGGACACTGAAGCTTTCTTT.

The chain uses TRBV6-5 and TRBJ1-1; D is ambiguous. Germline CDR1 and CDR2: MNHEY and SVGAGI. Trimming took 4 bases from V and 7 from J, leaving 7 bases between them. The CDR3 has 11 amino acids. CDR3: CASSSRSEAFF. The CDR3 coding sequence is TGTGCCAGCAGTTCACGGAGTGAAGCTTTCTTT.

V is TRBV11-1 and J is TRBJ2-7; TRBD2 might be the D (5 bases). The V gene's germline CDR1 is SGHAT and CDR2 FQDESV (reference sequence). The length of the CDR3 is 13 residues. V lost 5 bases, J lost 2 bases, and 10 bases lay in between. CDR3 region: CASSVRDPYEQYF. CDR3 sequence (DNA): TGTGCCAGCAGCGTGAGGGATCCCTACGAGCAGTACTTC.

The chain is built from TRBV28 and TRBJ1-1; D is unresolved. Germline-derived CDR1 and CDR2 are MDHEN and SYDVKM. V gave up 3 bases and J gave up 1 base, with 9 bases separating them. The CDR3 loop spans 14 amino acids. The chain's CDR3 is CASSFEGENTEAFF. DNA of the CDR3: TGTGCCAGCAGTTTTGAGGGAGAGAACACTGAAGCTTTCTTT.

The genes are TRBV11-2 and TRBJ2-7; perhaps TRBD1 as D (5 bases). This CDR3 has 14 residues. The V end was cut by 5 bases, the J end by 3 bases, with 14 bases between. Germline V gene sequence: CDR1 SGHAT, CDR2 FQNNGV. In DNA, the CDR3 is TGTGCCAGCAGCCCGGCCCCGACAGACTACGAGCAGTACTTC. It codes for CASSPAPTDYEQYF.

The chain is built from TRBV4-3 and TRBJ2-3, with 9 bases fitting TRBD1. With V trimmed by 1 base and J by 7 bases, 6 bases remained unmatched. The CDR3 totals 15 residues. Germline CDR1 LGHNA, CDR2 YSLEER. The CDR3 protein is CASSQGTGESNTQYF. DNA of the CDR3: TGCGCCAGCAGCCAAGGGACAGGGGAATCGAATACGCAGTATTTT.

The chain carries TRBV27 and TRBJ1-4; unclear D gene. Trimming removed 1 base at V and 6 bases at J, with 6 bases between. Looked up from germline, CDR1 is MNHEY and CDR2 is SMNVEV (reference sequence). The CDR3 is 13 residues long. CDR3 bases: TGTGCCAGCAGTTTATGGGCCGATGAAAAACTGTTTTTT. This translates into CASSLWADEKLFF.

The chain carries TRBV28 and TRBJ2-3; perhaps TRBD2 as D (6 bases). The CDR3 is 18 amino acids. The germline gives CDR1 MDHEN, CDR2 SYDVKM. Trimming left V 2 bases short and J 2 bases short, with 20 bases between. This CDR3 is CASSLPWDSLWDTDTQYF. DNA of the CDR3: TGTGCCAGCAGTTTACCCTGGGACTCCCTCTGGGACACAGATACGCAGTATTTT. The full variable domain, in which reference TRBV28 and TRBJ2-3 provide the parts outside the CDR3, is DVKVTQSSRYLVKRTGEKVFLECVQDMDHENMFWYRQDPGLGLRLIYFSYDVKMKEKGDIPEGYSVSREKKERFSLILESASTNQTSMYLCASSLPWDSLWDTDTQYFGPGTRLTVL.

This clone was counted only a few times. The V call is TRBV6-2 or TRBV6-3, the J call TRBJ1-1, with D tentatively TRBD1 (6 bases). The CDR3 totals 15 residues. V was pared by 3 bases and J by 0 bases, with 11 bases between. Germline V gives CDR1 MNHEY, CDR2 SVGEGT. The CDR3 sequence: CASSYRGAVNTEAFF. CDR3 DNA sequence: TGTGCCAGCAGTTATCGGGGGGCCGTGAACACTGAAGCTTTCTTT.

The chain couples TRBV27 to TRBJ1-6; D is possibly TRBD1 (6 bases). Germline CDR1 is MNHEY and CDR2 is SMNVEV (reference sequence). The CDR3 covers 14 residues. Trimming removed 6 bases at V and 9 bases at J, with 15 bases between. The CDR3 DNA follows: TGTGCCAGCAGCCCCCTCACAGGGACTTCACCCCTCCACTTT. It yields the protein CASSPLTGTSPLHF.

The chain recombines TRBV6-6 with TRBJ1-1, with D uncertain. This CDR3 has 15 amino acids. Germline V gives CDR1 MNHNY, CDR2 SVGAGI (reference sequence). V was trimmed by 5 bases and J by 5 bases, leaving 18 bases between them. The CDR3 loop is CASSLLLDTETEAFF. In DNA form, the CDR3 reads TGTGCCAGCAGTCTGCTTCTCGACACAGAAACTGAAGCTTTCTTT.

This clone was counted between two and nine times. This chain joins TRBV3-1 (or the pseudogene TRBV3-2) and TRBJ2-7, with D perhaps TRBD2 (6 bases). This CDR3 comprises 15 residues. V dropped 1 base and J dropped 1 base, with 11 bases sitting between them. CDR1 and CDR2 from the germline V gene are LGHDT and YNNKEL (reference sequence). CDR3 nucleotide sequence: TGTGCCAGCAGCCAAGGAGCGGGCCTATCCTACGAGCAGTACTTC. This codes for CASSQGAGLSYEQYF.

This clone was observed a few times. The rearrangement joins TRBV28 to TRBJ2-1, with TRBD1 identical over 7 bases. V gave up 6 bases and J gave up 6 bases; unmatched junction bases: 5. The CDR3 runs to 13 residues. Looked up from germline, CDR1 is MDHEN and CDR2 is SYDVKM. CDR3 DNA sequence: TGTGCCAGCAGCCGGGCAGGGGGCAATGAGCAGTTCTTC. Amino acids: CASSRAGGNEQFF.